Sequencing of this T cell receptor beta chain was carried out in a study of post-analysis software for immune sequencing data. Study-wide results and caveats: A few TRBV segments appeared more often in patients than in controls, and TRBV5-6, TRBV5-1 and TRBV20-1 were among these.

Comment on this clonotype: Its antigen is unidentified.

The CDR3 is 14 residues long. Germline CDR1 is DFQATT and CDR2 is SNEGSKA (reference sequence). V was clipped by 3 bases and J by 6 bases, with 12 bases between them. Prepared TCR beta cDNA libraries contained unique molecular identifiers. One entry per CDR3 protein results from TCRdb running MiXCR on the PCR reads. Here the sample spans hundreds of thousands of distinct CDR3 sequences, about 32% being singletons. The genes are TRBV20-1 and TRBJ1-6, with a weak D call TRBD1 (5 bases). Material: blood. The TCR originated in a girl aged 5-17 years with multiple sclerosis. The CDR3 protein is CSASAGGANSPLHF. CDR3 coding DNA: TGCAGTGCTAGTGCCGGAGGGGCTAATTCACCCCTCCACTTT.